This TCR beta chain is from a study of cytomegalovirus exposure and HLA in healthy donors. Overall study results and limits: TCR beta V- and J-gene trimming was later associated with a missense DCLRE1C variant. Some V segments could not be told apart, so they were left out, TRBV6-2 and TRBV6-3 among them.

PCR amplification relied on 60 Vbeta primers (plus 13 Jbeta primers). How the authors handled the data: Some 10 million of the 80 million or so unique TCR beta chains counted in a later analysis were shared. The method was immunoSEQ multiplex PCR; TCRdb's version includes in-frame clones alone and lacks a portion of them. From that table come the V and J calls and clone size; the DNA was used to work out D and trimming. In the table there are some 100,000 clones, about 80% of which are singletons. Healthy individuals who donated bone marrow served as the donors. As regards this clone: Its cognate antigen is unknown.

Germline CDR1 reads SGDLS; CDR2 reads YYNGEE. J gave up 2 bases and V 3 bases, and 8 bases lay outside the gene matches. This CDR3 region has 16 residues. The chain couples TRBV9 to TRBJ2-7; 10 positions agree with TRBD1. The clonotype originates from a woman aged 50 to 60 in good health and CMV-seropositive. Source material: PBMCs. The CDR3 DNA sequence: TGTGCCAGCAGCGGTGGACAGGGGGTGGGCGCCTACGAGCAGTACTTC. Amino acid sequence: CASSGGQGVGAYEQYF. Based on the CDR3 plus reference TRBV9 and TRBJ2-7, the full variable domain is DSGVTQTPKHLITATGQRVTLRCSPRSGDLSVYWYQQSLDQGLQFLIQYYNGEERAKGNILERFSAQQFPDLHSELNLSSLELGDSALYFCASSGGQGVGAYEQYFGPGTRLTVT.